The 5 T cell receptor beta chains below were found in one sample sequenced in a study of cytomegalovirus exposure and HLA in healthy donors. PCR involved 60 Vbeta and 13 Jbeta primers. Using immunoSEQ multiplex PCR, the repertoire was profiled, and TCRdb retains in-frame clones only, with some absent. The table counts roughly 120,000 clones; approximately 2% lies in the top ten. The material sequenced was PBMCs. The receptors were sampled from a man aged 35 to 55 in good health and CMV-seronegative.

The rearrangement uses TRBV7-9 and TRBJ1-5; D possibly corresponds to TRBD1 (5 bases). The germline V and J ends were trimmed by 4 bases and 0 bases, with 13 bases remaining between them. In germline, CDR1 is SEHNR, CDR2 FQNEAQ (reference sequence). The CDR3 sequence is 16 residues long. Written as DNA, the CDR3 is TGTGCCAGCAGCTCCCAGGGAGGAATTAGCAATCAGCCCCAGCATTTT. This sequence encodes CASSSQGGISNQPQHF.

V gene TRBV6-1 combines with J gene TRBJ1-1; 7 bases agree with TRBD1. The CDR3 spans 14 residues. The germline V gene has CDR1 MNHNS and CDR2 SASEGT. V shed 6 bases, J shed 4 bases, and the junction held 8 bases outside the gene matches. This CDR3 is CASSPTGRTTEAFF. Here the CDR3 DNA reads TGTGCCAGCAGCCCGACAGGGCGGACCACTGAAGCTTTCTTT.

The chain is built from TRBV30 and TRBJ1-4; 7 bases agree with TRBD1. Germline V gives CDR1 GTSNPN, CDR2 SVGIG (reference sequence). The V segment lost 3 bases and the J segment 4 bases; nucleotides outside the gene matches: 11. This CDR3 is built from 16 residues. CDR3: CAWRRTGGGFNEKLFF. The CDR3, as DNA: TGTGCCTGGAGGAGGACAGGAGGGGGTTTTAATGAAAAACTGTTTTTT. Combining the CDR3 with reference TRBV30 and TRBJ1-4 gives the whole variable domain SQTIHQWPATLVQPVGSPLSLECTVEGTSNPNLYWYRQAAGRGLQLLFYSVGIGQISSEVPQNLSASRPQDRQFILSSKKLLLSDSGFYLCAWRRTGGGFNEKLFFGSGTQLSVL.

The rearrangement uses TRBV11-3 and TRBJ1-2; TRBD1 agrees at 7 bases. Germline V gene lookup returns CDR1 SGHNT and CDR2 YENEEA. The trim removed 1 base at V and 9 bases at J, leaving 8 bases unmatched. The CDR3 is made up of 14 amino acids. DNA for the CDR3: TGTGCCAGCAGCTTAGGCCCAGGGGGTTACAGCTACACCTTC. This sequence encodes CASSLGPGGYSYTF.

The rearrangement links TRBV30 to TRBJ2-2; 12 bases map to TRBD2. This CDR3 has 16 amino acids. Germline V lookup: CDR1 GTSNPN, CDR2 SVGIG (reference sequence). Trimming took 8 bases from V and 7 from J; bases not matched to a gene: 14. CDR3 region: CASRSTSGSRGGELFF. In nucleotides, the CDR3 is TGTGCCAGCCGTTCGACTAGCGGGAGCCGGGGCGGGGAGCTGTTTTTT.